The source of this TCR beta chain is a study of long-term antiretroviral therapy in people with HIV. Study outcomes and limitations: Post-ART samples showed increased diversity that remained below transplant donor control levels. Adherence to ART, viral resistance and therapy changes lacked any data. Clones with expansion before ART led the repertoire at all time points.

Comments on this clone: Its target is unknown.

immunoSEQ v3.0 was run at survey level. Assay used: immunoSEQ multiplex PCR; TCRdb lists only in-frame clones, some missing. The sample carries roughly 23,000 clones, around 86% recorded once. Every specimen held between about 0.9-11 million cryopreserved PBMC. These were thawed and washed before DNA extraction. The specimen comprised unsorted PBMCs, sampled 1.8 years before starting antiretroviral therapy. The sequence was collected from a woman in her 30s with HIV.

The CDR3 nucleotides read TGTGCCAGCAGTACGGGGGGAGAGCAGTTCTTC. Encoded protein: CASSTGGEQFF. The chain is built from TRBV6-6 and TRBJ2-1; 7 bases line up with TRBD2. V gave up 5 bases and J gave up 10 bases; unmatched junction bases: 2. The CDR3 length is 11 residues. Germline V CDR1 and CDR2: MNHNY, SVGAGI (reference sequence).